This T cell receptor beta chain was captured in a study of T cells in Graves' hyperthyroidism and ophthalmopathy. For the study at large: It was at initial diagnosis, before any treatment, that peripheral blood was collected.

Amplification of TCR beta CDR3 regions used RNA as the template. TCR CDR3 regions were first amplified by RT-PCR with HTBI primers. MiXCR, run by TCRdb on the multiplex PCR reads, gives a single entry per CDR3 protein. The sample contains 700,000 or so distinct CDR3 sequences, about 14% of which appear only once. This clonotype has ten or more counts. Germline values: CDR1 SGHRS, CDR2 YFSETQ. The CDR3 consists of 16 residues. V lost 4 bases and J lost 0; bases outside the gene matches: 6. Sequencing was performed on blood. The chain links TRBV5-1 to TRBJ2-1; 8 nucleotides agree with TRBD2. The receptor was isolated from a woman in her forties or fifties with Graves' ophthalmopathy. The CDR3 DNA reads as TGCGCCAGCAGCAAACTAGCGGAGAGCTCCTACAATGAGCAGTTCTTC. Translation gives CASSKLAESSYNEQFF.